Ten or more counts support the clone carrying this TCR beta chain. Each sorted-subset library came from about a million CD4+ or CD8+ T cells. The sample belongs to a study of neurological immune-mediated disorders. Trimming removed 4 bases at V and 5 bases at J, with 9 bases between. The CDR3 spans 14 residues. Germline loops: CDR1 LNHDA, CDR2 SQIVND (reference sequence). TCRdb fed the 5' RACE reads into MiXCR, producing one record per CDR3 protein. The data hold approximately 30,000 distinct CDR3 sequences, with approximately 5.2% observed a single time. The genes are TRBV19 and TRBJ1-6; the D is unclear. The clonotype comes from a woman between 45 and 60 years old in good health. Sequenced input: CD4+ T cells from blood. DNA of the CDR3: TGTGCCAGTAGTACGGGAGGTAATAATTCACCCCTCCACTTT. Amino acid sequence: CASSTGGNNSPLHF.